The 13 T cell receptor beta chains given below trace back to one sample, sequenced in a study of blood T cell repertoires in COVID-19. Profiled with immunoSEQ multiplex PCR; TCRdb holds only in-frame clones, not every one. The sample includes about 74,000 clones, around 88% seen only once; the top ten take around 1.9%. Sequencing was done on a sample of peripheral blood. The receptors shown here come from a woman aged 80 or over with active or convalescent COVID-19.

The rearrangement links TRBV18 to TRBJ1-2; TRBD1 aligns across 9 bases. The V and J ends lost 6 bases and 5 bases, in that order; junction bases with no gene match: 4. Germline V lookup: CDR1 KGHSH, CDR2 LQKENI. The CDR3 length is 13 residues. CDR3 loop: CASSPGQGYGYTF. The CDR3 nucleotides are TGTGCCAGCTCCCCGGGACAGGGTTATGGCTACACCTTC.

This clone was counted a single time. This sequence joins TRBV7-2 and TRBJ1-6; TRBD1 matches at 8 bases. The germline CDR1 and CDR2 sequences are SGHTA and FQGNSA. The V segment lost 4 bases and the J segment 9 bases; nucleotides outside the gene matches: 8. This CDR3 has 15 amino acids. The CDR3 spells CASSSGQGMGSPLHF. CDR3 coding DNA: TGTGCCAGCAGCTCCGGACAGGGAATGGGTTCACCCCTCCACTTT.

CDR3 loop: CATSISGSTDTQYF. As DNA, the CDR3 is TGTGCCACCAGTATTAGCGGATCCACAGATACGCAGTATTTT. The rearrangement links TRBV24-1 to TRBJ2-3; possible D gene TRBD2, 6 bases. Looked up from germline, CDR1 is KGHDR and CDR2 is SFDVKD. Trimming took 6 bases from V and 2 from J, leaving 11 bases between them. The CDR3 is 14 amino acids.

This sequence joins TRBV10-1 and TRBJ1-4; D unresolved. The CDR3 is made up of 15 amino acids. V was trimmed by 8 bases and J by 0 bases, leaving 13 bases between them. Germline CDR1 and CDR2: WNHNN and SYGVQD (reference sequence). CDR3 sequence reads: CASGPLTPTNEKLFF. The CDR3 DNA sequence: TGCGCCAGCGGTCCTCTAACTCCAACTAATGAAAAACTGTTTTTT.

The rearrangement links TRBV7-6 to TRBJ2-5; D might be TRBD1 (6 bases). V was trimmed by 5 bases and J by 4 bases, leaving 11 bases between them. The germline CDR1 and CDR2 sequences are SGHVS and FNYEAQ. The CDR3 loop spans 13 amino acids. DNA for the CDR3: TGTGCCAGCAGCCAGGGGACATTAGAGACCCAGTACTTC. Translating it yields CASSQGTLETQYF.

CDR3 residues: CASTQGTSGTAGETQYF. CDR3 coding DNA: TGCGCCAGCACCCAAGGGACTAGCGGGACCGCGGGGGAGACCCAGTACTTC. The V and J genes are TRBV5-1 and TRBJ2-5, with 13 bases fitting TRBD2. The CDR3 spans 17 residues. J was trimmed by 5 bases and V by 6 bases; bases with no gene match: 13. Germline V lookup: CDR1 SGHRS, CDR2 YFSETQ.

The rearrangement links TRBV27 to TRBJ1-1; D ambiguous. The germline V gene encodes CDR1 MNHEY and CDR2 SMNVEV (reference sequence). V was trimmed by 6 bases and J by 1 base, leaving 9 bases between them. This CDR3 is built from 13 residues. CDR3 DNA sequence: TGTGCCAGCAGCTTCACTCGGAACACTGAAGCTTTCTTT. It is translated as CASSFTRNTEAFF.

This chain joins TRBV29-1 and TRBJ1-2; D unresolved. CDR1 is SQVTM, CDR2 ANQGSEA, per germline. The V gene lost 7 bases and the J gene lost 8 bases, with 17 bases spanning the gap. The CDR3 is made up of 12 amino acids. In DNA form, the CDR3 reads TGCAGCGCCGCCTGGCGCGGGGTCGGCTACACCTTC. Translation gives CSAAWRGVGYTF.

This clone was observed once. V usage is TRBV5-1 and J usage is TRBJ2-1, with D perhaps TRBD2 (6 bases). CDR3 length equals 16 residues. The V end lost 3 bases, the J end lost 0 bases, and 13 bases lay between the germline ends. The V gene's germline CDR1 is SGHRS and CDR2 YFSETQ. CDR3: CASSSADGSSYNEQFF. Written as DNA, the CDR3 is TGCGCCAGCAGCTCGGCCGACGGGAGCTCCTACAATGAGCAGTTCTTC. The full variable domain, completed using reference TRBV5-1 and TRBJ2-1, is KAGVTQTPRYLIKTRGQQVTLSCSPISGHRSVSWYQQTPGQGLQFLFEYFSETQRNKGNFPGRFSGRQFSNSRSEMNVSTLELGDSALYLCASSSADGSSYNEQFFGPGTRLTVL.

This clone came up a few times. The chain is built from TRBV18 and TRBJ1-1; TRBD1 matches at 7 bases. The CDR3 consists of 14 residues. Germline V gives CDR1 KGHSH, CDR2 LQKENI. V trimming: 5 bases; J trimming: 7 bases; junction bases outside the gene matches: 10. The CDR3 DNA reads as TGTGCCAGCTCATCGCTACAGGGGATCATTGAAGCTTTCTTT. Residues: CASSSLQGIIEAFF. Complete variable domain (other parts from reference TRBV18 and TRBJ1-1): NAGVMQNPRHLVRRRGQEARLRCSPMKGHSHVYWYRQLPEEGLKFMVYLQKENIIDESGMPKERFSAEFPKEGPSILRIQQVVRGDSAAYFCASSSLQGIIEAFFGQGTRLTVV.

The chain is built from TRBV24-1 and TRBJ2-5; 7 nucleotides match TRBD1. The CDR3 extends over 14 amino acids. The trim removed 7 bases at V and 5 bases at J, leaving 9 bases unmatched. CDR1 is KGHDR, CDR2 SFDVKD, per germline. The CDR3 DNA reads as TGTGCCACCAGCGCCCCAGGGGGAAGGGAGACCCAGTACTTC. Encoded protein: CATSAPGGRETQYF.

The chain couples TRBV4-3 to TRBJ2-7; 7 nucleotides align to TRBD1. CDR1 and CDR2 from the germline V gene are LGHNA and YSLEER. The CDR3 consists of 13 residues. The ends lost 3 bases at V and 3 bases at J; junction bases unmatched: 2. The CDR3 DNA reads TGCGCCAGCAGCCACCGGACAGGCTACGAGCAGTACTTC. This gives the protein CASSHRTGYEQYF.

The gene calls are TRBV11-2 and TRBJ1-1, with D tentatively TRBD1 (5 bases). From germline, CDR1 is SGHAT and CDR2 FQNNGV. This CDR3 has 15 residues. The ends were cut back, 2 bases at V and 7 bases at J, with 17 bases in the middle. The CDR3 region is CASSLRTAGNLEAFF. The CDR3 nucleotides are TGTGCCAGCAGCTTAAGGACGGCAGGGAACCTTGAAGCTTTCTTT.